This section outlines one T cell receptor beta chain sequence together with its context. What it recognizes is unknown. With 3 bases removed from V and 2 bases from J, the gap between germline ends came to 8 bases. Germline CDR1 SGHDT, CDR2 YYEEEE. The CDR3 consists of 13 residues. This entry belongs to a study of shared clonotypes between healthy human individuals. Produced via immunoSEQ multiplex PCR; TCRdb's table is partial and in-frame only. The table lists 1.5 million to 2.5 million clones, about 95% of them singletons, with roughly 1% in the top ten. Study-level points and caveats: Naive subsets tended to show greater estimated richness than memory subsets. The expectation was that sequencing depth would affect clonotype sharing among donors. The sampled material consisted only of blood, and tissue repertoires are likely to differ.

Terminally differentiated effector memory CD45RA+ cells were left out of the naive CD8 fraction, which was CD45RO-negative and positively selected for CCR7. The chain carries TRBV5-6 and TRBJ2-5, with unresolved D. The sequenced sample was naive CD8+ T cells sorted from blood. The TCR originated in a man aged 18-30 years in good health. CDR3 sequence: CASSSSIQETQYF. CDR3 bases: TGTGCCAGCAGCTCCAGTATACAAGAGACCCAGTACTTC.